These T cell receptor beta chains were read from a single sample in a study of T cell responses to AZD1222 COVID-19 vaccine. Sequenced by immunoSEQ multiplex PCR; TCRdb stores in-frame clones only, minus some. The table lists about 120,000 clones, 92% of them singletons, with roughly 1.5% in the top ten. Here the sequenced sample was peripheral blood, taken 28 days after the second AZD1222 dose. These receptor sequences come from an adult who received the AZD1222 COVID-19 vaccine. CDR3s include the opening cysteine and the closing phenylalanine or tryptophan. The D gene is left open where the match is weak. Not all rows give a size; the values are once, few, many and, for expanded clones, a class.

J | V | D | size | CDR3 | DNA
TRBJ1-2 | TRBV6-5 | TRBD1 | . | CASSYQPGGGYTF | TGTGCCAGCAGTTACCAACCAGGGGGCGGCTACACCTTC
TRBJ1-6 | TRBV28 | . | . | CASSPTGTSNSPLHF | TGTGCCAGCAGTCCTACCGGGACAAGCAATTCACCCCTCCACTTT
TRBJ1-5 | TRBV2 | . | once | CASSPGTQNQPQHF | TGTGCCAGCAGTCCGGGGACCCAAAATCAGCCCCAGCATTTT
TRBJ1-2 | TRBV28 | . | . | CASSLMDYGYTF | TGTGCCAGCAGTTTAATGGATTATGGCTACACCTTC
TRBJ2-3 | TRBV3-1/TRBV3-2 | . | few | CASSRQQGTTDTQYF | TGTGCCAGCAGCCGACAACAGGGAACCACAGATACGCAGTATTTT
TRBJ2-2 | TRBV28 | . | once | CASTSDARGTGELFF | TGTGCCAGCACATCGGATGCACGGGGCACCGGGGAGCTGTTTTTT
TRBJ1-5 | TRBV18 | . | once | CASSLRGPGSNQPQHF | TGTGCCAGCTCACTCCGGGGGCCGGGGAGCAATCAGCCCCAGCATTTT
TRBJ2-7 | TRBV2 | TRBD1 | . | CANTGQGMMEQYF | TGTGCCAACACGGGACAGGGAATGATGGAGCAGTACTTC
TRBJ1-2 | TRBV27 | . | . | CARAGLGNGYTF | TGTGCCCGAGCAGGTCTCGGAAATGGCTACACCTTC
TRBJ2-1 | TRBV7-9 | . | . | CASSFRPSGDEQFF | TGTGCCAGCAGCTTTCGACCGTCAGGGGATGAGCAGTTCTTC
TRBJ1-5 | TRBV19 | . | . | CASTIQGSGDQPQHF | TGTGCCAGTACCATTCAGGGGAGTGGAGATCAGCCCCAGCATTTT
TRBJ2-5 | TRBV19 | . | . | CASSPRGTRETQYF | TGTGCCAGTAGTCCCAGGGGGACTCGAGAGACCCAGTACTTC
TRBJ1-2 | TRBV28 | . | . | CASSLRNYGYTF | TGTGCCAGCAGTCTCAGAAACTATGGCTACACCTTC
TRBJ2-5 | TRBV11-2 | . | . | CASSLDQETQYF | TGTGCCAGCAGCTTAGACCAAGAGACCCAGTACTTC
TRBJ1-6 | TRBV19 | TRBD1 | . | CASSRDRGDSPLHF | TGTGCCAGTAGTCGGGACAGGGGGGATTCACCCCTCCACTTT
TRBJ1-5 | TRBV24-1 | . | . | CATSDGQGVNQPQHF | TGTGCCACCAGTGATGGGCAGGGAGTCAATCAGCCCCAGCATTTT
TRBJ1-1 | TRBV6-5 | . | . | CASSYSWDETEAFF | TGTGCCAGCAGTTACTCGTGGGACGAAACTGAAGCTTTCTTT
TRBJ2-7 | TRBV6-5 | . | . | CASSYEQFYEQYF | TGTGCCAGCAGTTACGAACAGTTCTACGAGCAGTACTTC